The source of this TCR beta chain is a study of blood T cell repertoires in COVID-19. Study information: The analysed material was cDNA or gDNA that came from T cells, B-cell-depleted T cells, or PBMCs.

Original processing notes: Counts of nucleated cells, estimated from reference gene primer amplification, were obtained. Assay: immunoSEQ multiplex PCR; the TCRdb copy retains only in-frame clones and omits some. From that table come the V and J calls and clone size; the DNA was used to work out D and trimming. The sample holds 250,000 to 350,000 clones; approximately 86% are singletons and the top ten take roughly 1.9%. This CDR3 is 13 amino acids long. The V gene's germline CDR1 is SGHVS and CDR2 FNYEAQ. V was shortened by 4 bases and J by 7 bases, with 13 bases between the two germline ends. Sequenced sample: peripheral blood. This clonotype was obtained from a woman aged 25 to 39 who had recovered from COVID-19. The rearrangement uses TRBV7-6 and TRBJ1-1; the D gene is possibly TRBD1 (6 bases). The CDR3 nucleotides read TGTGCCAGCAGCTGGTCCGGGACAAATGAAGCTTTCTTT. Protein: CASSWSGTNEAFF.